This T cell receptor beta chain originates from a study of cytomegalovirus exposure and HLA in healthy donors (dated by TCRdb to 2016 to 2017). General notes on the study: According to an earlier analysis of 450 to 650 of the donors, roughly 180 million T cells yielded some 110 million unique TCR beta sequences and around 280 Gb of sequence data. About 280 gigabases of sequencing data and around 85 million unique TCR sequences made up an early release that covered over 550 HLA-typed donors. The genetic ancestry cluster associated with self-reported Caucasian donors included over 65% of the roughly 360 genotyped donors. The study was designed to test whether signatures of past pathogen exposure could be identified by cataloging public T cell receptors. The study profiled the T cell repertoires of hundreds of subjects by immunosequencing and related them to cytomegalovirus serostatus. Along with the approximately 670-subject first cohort, a separate validation cohort of approximately 110 different subjects was used. High-throughput TCR immunosequencing, statistical association of individual TCRs with disease status, and machine learning were combined to predict cytomegalovirus infection status. A later analysis re-analyzed previously published TCR beta repertoires from approximately 700 donors and added high-resolution HLA genotyping to study TCR occurrence patterns. In the later analysis, no new phenotypic data were used to find candidate immune exposures; instead, reliance was placed on TCR beta sequences and their occurrence across donors. An earlier analysis of approximately 500 of the donors applied high-throughput TCR beta sequencing to assess whether each TCR beta V gene segment acted as functional or pseudogenic. Donor age, sex, ethnicity and CMV serostatus were compiled together with the repertoire data. A later genetic analysis took genome-wide SNP genotypes for about 65% of the 666 donors and used that subset as a discovery cohort. All discovery cohort repertoires had been generated on a single sequencing platform. Class I and class II HLA loci were covered by the typing at four-digit resolution. The number of typed donors differed by locus: about 629-630 for A, B, C, DRB1 and DQB1; some 500 for DQA1; approximately 610 for DPA1; and around 490 for DPB1. Several DR-DQ haplotypes were treated as single units for association and clustering because of strong linkage in the cohort. Among roughly 370 genotyped donors of the cohort, an average of approximately 240,000 unique TCR beta nucleotide sequences were sequenced per donor, 15% to 20% of them non-productive.

To prepare the library, the immunoSEQ multiplex PCR assay was applied. The multiplex PCR relied on a mix of 60 forward primers for TCR Vbeta segments and 13 reverse primers for TCR Jbeta segments. A multiplex PCR assay on genomic DNA amplified the CDR3 region of rearranged TCR beta genes. The Illumina HiSeq System was used to sequence the amplified TCR beta libraries as 87-base-pair reads. As for how the authors treated the data: A later analysis tallied 70 million to 100 million unique TCR beta chains across the 650 to 750 repertoires, and about 10 million of those chains were shared by two or more donors. To remove PCR and sequencing errors, raw reads were error-corrected and collapsed into unique sequences using a nearest-neighbor algorithm that merged closely related sequences. V, D and J gene segments were assigned by aligning CDR3 sequences to IMGT reference sequences. For a sequence to be retained, a match of at least six nucleotides to both a V gene segment and a J gene segment was required. A rearrangement was called productive if the CDR3 had no stop codons and remained in frame with V and J, and every other rearrangement was called non-productive. CDR3 was defined by IMGT convention, running from the second conserved V-encoded cysteine to the conserved J-encoded phenylalanine. The earlier analysis of about 560 of the donors excluded any sequence lacking an unambiguous match to a single V gene segment. An earlier analysis of 500 to 600 of the donors classified V segments as functional when productive rearrangements were above 56.7% and as segregating when the standard deviation between donors was above 5%. A statistical classification framework was developed to diagnose cytomegalovirus status using the catalog of TCR beta chain sequences. In a later analysis, V and J genes were assigned by comparing TCR nucleotide sequences against IMGT/GENE-DB human TR gene sequences. The TCRdist pipeline was used in a later analysis to assign CDR3 sequences and most-parsimonious VDJ recombination scenarios. In a later analysis, each TCR beta chain was defined by its CDR3 amino acid sequence together with its V-gene family, and reads lacking a unique V-gene family were excluded. As a way to deal with suspected cross-contamination and a sequencing artifact, a later analysis dropped over 550 nucleotide sequences that were highly shared and had low generation probability. A later analysis calculated a clonal expansion index for each public chain from normalized within-repertoire ranks of inferred template counts. In a later analysis, generation probabilities were computed using a VDJ recombination model fitted to out-of-frame rearrangements, and the results were checked against IGoR. In a later analysis, TCR-TCR, TCR-HLA and TCR-CMV co-occurrence was scored with hypergeometric tests, and a repertoire-size bias correction was applied to TCR pairs. False discovery rates were estimated in a later analysis by permuting HLA or CMV assignments 20 times. A later analysis grouped co-occurring TCRs with DBSCAN, adding TCRdist sequence similarity when clustering within HLA-allele-positive subsets. Repertoires with fewer than 30,000 or more than 120,000 public chains were left out of co-occurrence clustering, as were about 5 repertoires with anomalous nucleotide sharing. TCRdb retrieved this table from immuneACCESS and kept in-frame rearrangements only. Not all clones are present; in checked studies, unresolved V genes account for under half, and no reason is known for the remainder. That table is the source of V, J and clone size, and D and trimming were worked out from the DNA. For this sample there are fewer than 200,000 clones; roughly 75% appear just once. In total, the top ten clones hold roughly 5% of the sample.

The CDR3 goes from the cysteine to the phenylalanine over 12 residues. The entry retains the CDR3 DNA only, 36 bases that are in frame from base 1. For CDR1 and CDR2, the germline V gene (reference sequence) lists SEHNR and FQNEAQ. The cohort consisted of 600 or so healthy bone marrow donors. All cohort members were sampled while nominally healthy, although unrecorded immune exposures were likely present. The donor tested CMV seronegative and was one of the 352 seronegative cohort members. A peripheral blood sample was provided by each donor, and peripheral blood mononuclear cells were used for TCR beta sequencing. The Qiagen DNeasy Blood Extraction Kit was used to extract genomic DNA from the blood cell samples. What the research found in general, with its limitations: The authors suggested that the approach could potentially be generalized to other disease states and immunological phenotypes. When HLA alleles, especially DR and DQ, strongly co-occurred, attributing TCR associations to individual alleles was difficult. A further reported finding was that TCR beta sequences accurately predicted the HLA-A and HLA-B alleles for most subjects in the first cohort. A total of about 150 TCR beta chains were listed by the study as associated with cytomegalovirus. In a later analysis, HLA-associated TCR beta chains showed more clonal expansion and lower generation probabilities than non-associated chains that were equally common. Most CMV-associated TCR beta chains appeared to be HLA-restricted in a later analysis, and the HLA associations seemed to be driven largely by CMV exposure. The classifier was reported to diagnose cytomegalovirus status with high specificity and sensitivity in both the original and validation cohorts. A cluster of highly shared sequence variants was judged likely to be a technical artifact of the sequencing pipeline. The presence/absence analyses assumed that sequencing depth was roughly uniform across donors, and that assumption may not be true. In a later genetic analysis, a missense DCLRE1C variant was associated with V-gene and J-gene trimming of TCR beta chains, and the association was replicated in an independent cohort. For the cohort, immune exposure information was limited to CMV serostatus. Some IMGT-functional V segments, including TRBV6-2 and TRBV6-3, could not be told apart with the 87-base-pair reads, so those segments were excluded. Correlated functional status among segregating V segments might be attributable to linkage disequilibrium, but an unknown experimental factor could not be ruled out. In vitro tests confirmed that three of the cytomegalovirus-associated TCR beta chains recognize cytomegalovirus antigens. Because counts were too low, roughly 17 rarely observed V segments, including chromosome 9 orphons, were left out of the earlier analysis of 587 of the donors. Only TCR beta chains were sequenced in this cohort, and the absence of alpha or paired-chain data limited detectable features. Compared with the approximately 710-donor mean, donors in an Asian-associated ancestry cluster had fewer N-insertions in productive TCRs, according to a later genetic analysis. While some public TCRs were present in many individuals, most TCR sequences turned up only very rarely across donors. In a later analysis, around 17,000 TCR beta sequences were associated with specific HLA alleles at a false discovery rate of 0.05. According to a later analysis, parvovirus B19, influenza, CMV and Epstein-Barr virus appeared linked to several top co-occurrence clusters. According to a later analysis, TCR association rates differed among HLA loci, with DRB1 alleles showing the most associated TCRs and HLA-C alleles showing the fewest. Because HLA typing was unavailable for some donors at each locus, only the typed subset was used in association tests. An earlier analysis of around 600 of the donors showed that most TCR beta V segments appeared in productive rearrangements either about 87% or about 30% of the time, which broadly matched IMGT annotations.

About this clone: Its antigen remains undetermined. The junction departs from germline at one end; a sequencing error may be responsible.

Source material: PBMCs. This TCR was sampled from a middle-aged man in good health and CMV-seronegative. Recombination joined TRBV7-9 with TRBJ1-5; the D gene cannot be named for sure. The DNA sequence follows: TGTTCCAGCAGCCTCAATCGAGAGCCCCAGCATTTT. This translates into CSSSLNREPQHF.